Sequencing of this T cell receptor beta chain was carried out in a study of beta chain features in type 1 diabetes. Concerning this clone: Its cognate antigen is unknown.

Germline CDR1 SGHTA, CDR2 FQGTGA. With 6 bases removed from V and 3 bases from J, the gap between germline ends came to 11 bases. The CDR3 contains 14 residues. General study findings and limits: Cells with high TCR expression could be over-represented when cDNA is sequenced. Moderate yet significant TCRB CDR3 shortening was seen in Type 1 diabetes patients in all four CD4+ subsets. PCR might preferentially amplify shorter templates, equally in patients and controls.

The sequenced template was cDNA made from the entire isolated RNA. Assay: immunoSEQ multiplex PCR; the TCRdb copy retains only in-frame clones and omits some. The profile covers about 150,000 clones, with approximately 8.1% appearing a single time and almost 0.65% taken by the ten largest. The TCR was taken from a man aged 18-30 years in good health. The sequencing sample was made of central memory CD4+ T cells from blood. The J gene is TRBJ2-2, the V gene TRBV7-3, with D uncertain. The chain's CDR3 is CASRTRYHTGELFF. CDR3 coding DNA: TGTGCCAGCAGGACAAGATACCACACCGGGGAGCTGTTTTTT.